Described below is a single TCR beta chain sequence and its context. Antigen: not known. Profiling relied on immunoSEQ multiplex PCR, and the TCRdb table lists in-frame clones only, not all of them. The profile covers 77,000 or so clones, with roughly 85% appearing a single time and roughly 0.74% taken by the ten largest. The source of the sample is a study of a mutant IDH1 vaccine in newly diagnosed glioma. At the level of the study: The sex distribution of treated patients was about 60% male and about 38% female, with a mean age of 40.4 years. Every participant had undergone radiotherapy, temozolomide, or both before, and most underwent both. Notes on the study in general: Top-clonotype changes in peripheral T cells seemed unrelated to pseudoprogression.

This sample's time point: week 23, last vaccination. Each dose delivered 300 ug of mutant IDH1 20-mer peptide subcutaneously with imiquimod. Tumors from donors were new WHO grade 3 or 4 IDH1-mutant astrocytomas with ATRX loss. This clonotype was obtained from a woman aged 50 to 60 with glioma. The sample was PBMCs, taken from a glioma patient whose treatment included an IDH1 peptide vaccine.

In DNA form, the CDR3 reads TGTGCCTGCGCAAGGGGGCCCGGCGAGCAGTACTTC. Its translation: CACARGPGEQYF. The V call is TRBV30, the J call TRBJ2-7; 7 bases map to TRBD1. V trimming: 6 bases; J trimming: 6 bases; junction bases outside the gene matches: 8. This CDR3 is built from 12 residues. CDR1 is GTSNPN, CDR2 SVGIG, per germline (reference sequence).